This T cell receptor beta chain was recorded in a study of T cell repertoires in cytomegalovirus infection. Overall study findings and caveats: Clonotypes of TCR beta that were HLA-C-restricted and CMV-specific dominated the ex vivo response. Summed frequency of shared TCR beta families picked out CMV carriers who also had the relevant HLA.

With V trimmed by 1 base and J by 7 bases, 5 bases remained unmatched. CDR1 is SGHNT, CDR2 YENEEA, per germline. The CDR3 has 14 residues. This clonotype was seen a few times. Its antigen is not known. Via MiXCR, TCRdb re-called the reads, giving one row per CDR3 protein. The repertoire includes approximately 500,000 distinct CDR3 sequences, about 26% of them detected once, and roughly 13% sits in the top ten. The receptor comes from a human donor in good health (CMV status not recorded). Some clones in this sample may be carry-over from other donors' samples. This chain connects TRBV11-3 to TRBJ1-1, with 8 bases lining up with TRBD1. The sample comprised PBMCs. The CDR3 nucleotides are TGTGCCAGCAGCTTAGGGACAGGGCTCAATGAAGCTTTCTTT. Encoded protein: CASSLGTGLNEAFF. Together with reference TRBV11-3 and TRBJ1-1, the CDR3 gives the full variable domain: EAGVVQSPRYKIIEKKQPVAFWCNPISGHNTLYWYLQNLGQGPELLIRYENEEAVDDSQLPKDRFSAERLKGVDSTLKIQPAELGDSAVYLCASSLGTGLNEAFFGQGTRLTVV.